Listed here are 8 T cell receptor beta chains from one sample, sequenced in a study of a mutant IDH1 vaccine in newly diagnosed glioma. Their antigens remain unidentified. Time point: week 5, during vaccination. One vaccine dose held 300 ug of mutant IDH1 20-mer peptide and came with topical imiquimod. The protocol was immunoSEQ multiplex PCR, while the TCRdb copy is restricted to in-frame clones and leaves out a portion. The sample has 50,000 to 70,000 clones, 82% seen once. The starting material was PBMCs, obtained from a glioma patient whose treatment included an IDH1 peptide vaccine. Every receptor here comes from a woman younger than 30 with glioma. Some clones in this sample may be carry-over from other donors' samples.

V is TRBV6-4 and J is TRBJ1-1, with unresolved D. There are 14 residues in the CDR3. The V end was cut by 0 bases, the J end by 1 base, with 6 bases between. Germline-derived CDR1 and CDR2 are MRHNA and SNTAGT. CDR3 in amino acids: CASSDSGSNTEAFF. The CDR3 region has the DNA TGTGCCAGCAGTGACTCAGGCTCGAACACTGAAGCTTTCTTT.

The genes are TRBV15 and TRBJ1-5; D might be TRBD1 (5 bases). V was shortened by 0 bases and J by 4 bases, with 10 bases between the two germline ends. CDR3 length equals 15 residues. Looked up from germline, CDR1 is LNHNV and CDR2 is YYDKDF (reference sequence). CDR3 region: CATSRDFGGNQPQHF. The CDR3 DNA reads TGTGCCACCAGCAGAGACTTTGGGGGAAATCAGCCCCAGCATTTT.

The J gene is TRBJ1-1, the V gene TRBV7-2, with D unclear. The CDR3 contains 14 residues. Per the germline V gene, CDR1 is SGHTA and CDR2 is FQGNSA. The V gene lost 1 base and the J gene lost 1 base, with 7 bases spanning the gap. The CDR3 DNA reads as TGTGCCAGCAGCTTAGAAGCTCAGAACACTGAAGCTTTCTTT. Translated: CASSLEAQNTEAFF.

This chain uses TRBV30 with TRBJ1-2; D uncertain. The CDR3 spans 14 residues. Germline CDR1 and CDR2: GTSNPN and SVGIG (reference sequence). Trimming removed 2 bases from V and 8 bases from J, with 18 bases in between. The CDR3: CAWSSRERSPGYTF. The CDR3 DNA is TGTGCCTGGAGTAGTCGGGAACGGTCGCCCGGCTACACCTTC.

V and J are TRBV2 and TRBJ1-2; the D is unclear. The CDR3 is 13 residues long. The germline V gene encodes CDR1 SNHLY and CDR2 FYNNEI. V gave up 7 bases and J gave up 6 bases, with 15 bases separating them. CDR3 DNA: TGTGCCAGCACTGAGGCGCACACCCATGGCTACACCTTC. Its protein product is CASTEAHTHGYTF.

The chain joins TRBV19 to TRBJ2-7, with D perhaps assigned TRBD1 or TRBD2 (5 bases each). The germline CDR1 and CDR2 sequences are LNHDA and SQIVND (reference sequence). The CDR3 extends over 15 amino acids. V was pared by 7 bases and J by 5 bases, with 21 bases between. In DNA form, the CDR3 reads TGTGCCAGTACCCCTCAGGGAGCCTCCTGGGACGAGCAGTACTTC. Protein: CASTPQGASWDEQYF.

V and J are TRBV25-1 and TRBJ1-1; 8 bases are a match to TRBD1. This CDR3 has 16 amino acids. J lost 1 base, V lost 8 bases, and 12 bases had no gene match. Germline CDR1 is MGHDK and CDR2 is SYGVNS. DNA for the CDR3: TGTGCCAGCCGCCCCGGGACAGGAGTTTCGAACACTGAAGCTTTCTTT. Translated: CASRPGTGVSNTEAFF.

V gene TRBV5-6 combines with J gene TRBJ1-4; D gene unclear. The germline gives CDR1 SGHDT, CDR2 YYEEEE. With 1 base removed from V and 6 bases from J, the gap between germline ends came to 4 bases. The CDR3 consists of 12 residues. The CDR3 DNA follows: TGTGCCAGCAGCTTGTCTGATGAAAAACTGTTTTTT. The encoded protein is CASSLSDEKLFF.